This entry lists 13 T cell receptor beta chains sequenced from one sample in a study of T cell responses to AZD1222 COVID-19 vaccine. TCRdb's copy holds only in-frame clones and misses some; the assay was immunoSEQ multiplex PCR. The sample contains 200,000 to 300,000 clones, roughly 93% of which appear only once. The source material was peripheral blood, sampled on day 0 of AZD1222 vaccination. These receptors were collected from an adult in good health.

V usage is TRBV14 and J usage is TRBJ1-1, with no clear D. Germline V gene data show CDR1 as SGHDN and CDR2 as FVKESK. The V and J ends lost 1 base and 8 bases respectively, with 11 bases between them. The CDR3 spans 13 residues. The CDR3 DNA reads TGTGCCAGCAGCCAAGTGGCTCTCAGGGAAGCTTTCTTT. Translation: CASSQVALREAFF. Variable domain in full (rest from reference TRBV14 and TRBJ1-1): EAGVTQFPSHSVIEKGQTVTLRCDPISGHDNLYWYRRVMGKEIKFLLHFVKESKQDESGMPNNRFLAERTGGTYSTLKVQPAELEDSGVYFCASSQVALREAFFGQGTRLTVV.

The chain links TRBV5-1 to TRBJ2-5, with 7 bases identical to TRBD2. After removal of 2 bases from V and 4 bases from J, the junction contained 5 bases not matched to a gene. This CDR3 is built from 14 residues. Per the germline V gene, CDR1 is SGHRS and CDR2 is YFSETQ. The CDR3 loop reads CASSFPGGSETQYF. CDR3 coding DNA: TGCGCCAGCAGCTTTCCGGGGGGTTCAGAGACCCAGTACTTC.

The V and J genes are TRBV5-1 and TRBJ2-7; TRBD2 is a possible D gene (5 bases). CDR1 and CDR2 (germline): SGHRS, YFSETQ. CDR3 size: 14 residues. Trimming stripped 5 bases from V and 0 bases from J, with 12 bases between. CDR3 sequence: CASREVTRSYEQYF. DNA of the CDR3: TGCGCCAGCAGGGAGGTTACCCGCTCCTACGAGCAGTACTTC.

V is TRBV29-1 and J is TRBJ2-7, with unresolved D. The ends were cut back, 3 bases at V and 3 bases at J, with 6 bases in the middle. Per the germline V gene, CDR1 is SQVTM and CDR2 is ANQGSEA. The CDR3 sequence is 11 residues long. The CDR3 region is CSVDAGYEQYF. The CDR3, as DNA: TGCAGCGTTGATGCAGGCTACGAGCAGTACTTC.

As DNA, the CDR3 is TGTGCCAGCAGCTTTGGACGGACTGCAGTTCAGCCCCAGCATTTT. Its protein product is CASSFGRTAVQPQHF. The rearrangement links TRBV5-6 to TRBJ1-5; no clear D. Trimming removed 2 bases at V and 6 bases at J, with 15 bases between. The CDR3 is made up of 15 amino acids. Germline V lookup: CDR1 SGHDT, CDR2 YYEEEE.

The rearrangement joins TRBV6-5 to TRBJ1-1; D is ambiguous. V was clipped by 8 bases and J by 3 bases, with 10 bases between them. The CDR3 loop spans 12 amino acids. CDR1 and CDR2 (germline): MNHEY, SVGAGI. The CDR3, as DNA: TGTGCCAGCCAGAGGCGTCACACTGAAGCTTTCTTT. Translation gives CASQRRHTEAFF.

The V and J genes are TRBV28 and TRBJ1-2; D is perhaps TRBD1 (6 bases). The CDR3 covers 15 residues. Germline assignment: CDR1 MDHEN and CDR2 SYDVKM. The V end was cut by 6 bases, the J end by 4 bases, with 18 bases between. The CDR3 coding sequence is TGTGCCAGCAGGAGTAAGGACAGAGCCCGCTATGGCTACACCTTC. Translated: CASRSKDRARYGYTF.

V usage is TRBV18 and J usage is TRBJ2-3; unclear D gene. This CDR3 contains 15 residues. The germline V gene has CDR1 KGHSH and CDR2 LQKENI. Trimming left V 3 bases short and J 2 bases short, with 12 bases between. As DNA, the CDR3 is TGTGCCAGCTCACCCAAGGCGCCCTCCACAGATACGCAGTATTTT. It translates to CASSPKAPSTDTQYF. The complete variable domain, with remaining parts taken from reference TRBV18 and TRBJ2-3, reads NAGVMQNPRHLVRRRGQEARLRCSPMKGHSHVYWYRQLPEEGLKFMVYLQKENIIDESGMPKERFSAEFPKEGPSILRIQQVVRGDSAAYFCASSPKAPSTDTQYFGPGTRLTVL.

J is TRBJ2-3 and V is TRBV28, with D perhaps being TRBD1 or TRBD2 (5 bases each). V gave up 0 bases and J gave up 10 bases, with 5 bases separating them. The length of the CDR3 is 11 residues. CDR1 is MDHEN and CDR2 is SYDVKM in the germline V gene. The CDR3 loop is CASSLWGAQYF. CDR3 DNA sequence: TGTGCCAGCAGTTTATGGGGGGCGCAGTATTTT.

The gene calls are TRBV28 and TRBJ1-1; tentatively, D is TRBD1 (5 bases). The CDR3 is 11 amino acids. V was trimmed by 5 bases and J by 11 bases, leaving 12 bases between them. CDR1 is MDHEN and CDR2 is SYDVKM in the germline V gene. The CDR3 spells CASSRQLGAFF. The CDR3 DNA sequence: TGTGCCAGCAGTCGACAGTTAGGGGCTTTCTTT.

A few counts support this clone. This chain joins TRBV7-9 and TRBJ2-7, with 8 bases identical to TRBD1. With 6 bases clipped from V and 1 base from J, the junction kept 5 bases outside the gene matches. Germline CDR1 is SEHNR and CDR2 is FQNEAQ (reference sequence). The CDR3 sequence is 14 residues long. The CDR3 is CASRRQGRSYEQYF. In DNA, the CDR3 is TGTGCCAGCAGGCGACAGGGGCGTTCCTACGAGCAGTACTTC.

DNA for the CDR3: TGTGCCAGCAGTTTATTCGGGCAGGGGAGCGGGGAGCTGTTTTTT. This codes for CASSLFGQGSGELFF. V is TRBV28 and J is TRBJ2-2, with a possible D match to TRBD1 (6 bases). Germline CDR1 is MDHEN and CDR2 is SYDVKM. V was pared by 1 base and J by 7 bases, with 13 bases between. The CDR3 consists of 15 residues.

A note on this clone: The sample contains more than one DNA sequence encoding this CDR3. This chain links TRBV5-1 with TRBJ1-6; D remains ambiguous. From germline, CDR1 is SGHRS and CDR2 YFSETQ. Trimming shortened V by 2 bases and J by 7 bases, and 10 bases separated the two germline ends. There are 14 residues in the CDR3. In nucleotides, the CDR3 is TGCGCCAGCAGCTTAGGGCAGGTCAATTCACCCCTCCACTTT. Translation gives CASSLGQVNSPLHF.